This T cell receptor beta chain was observed in a study of blood T cells in healthy people across ages. Study-level points and caveats: There was no known CMV status for donors, so expanded clonotype changes were possibly confounded. Higher diversity and more naive CD4+ cells were features of long-lived donors, compared to aged donors.

Each of the donors had roughly 9.4 milliliters of peripheral blood drawn into EDTA-treated Vacutainer tubes. In the case of this clonotype: No antigen is known for it.

Primed by a sample-barcoded 5' primer and a J-beta primer mix, a second PCR proceeded for 7 to 11 cycles. Through a template-switch adaptor with 12 random nucleotides, each cDNA molecule received a tag. TCRdb redid the calling of the 5' RACE reads with MiXCR, one entry per CDR3 protein. Among a few hundred thousand distinct CDR3 sequences, approximately 52% were seen once, and the ten largest hold 45% to 60%. This sequence originates from a man aged 60-69 years in good health. The sequenced sample consisted of blood.

The CDR3 coding sequence is TGCGCCAGCAGCTTGAAGACGGGAAATTCACCCCTCCACTTT. Translating it yields CASSLKTGNSPLHF. V gene TRBV5-1 combines with J gene TRBJ1-6, with D uncertain. Per the germline V gene, CDR1 is SGHRS and CDR2 is YFSETQ. V lost 1 base to trimming and J lost 7 bases, with 9 bases between them. The CDR3 runs to 14 residues.